A single sample gave rise to the 20 T cell receptor beta chains below, sequenced in a study of T cells after yellow fever vaccination. MiXCR was run by TCRdb on the 5' RACE reads, yielding one entry per CDR3 protein. The sample records 500,000 to 650,000 distinct CDR3 sequences, roughly a sixth being singletons. This specimen consisted of PBMCs, obtained 4 to 5 days after the first yellow fever vaccination. Every receptor here comes from a young man who received the YFV17D yellow fever vaccine.

Of note for this clonotype: A junction end diverges from the germline sequence, so it may reflect a read error. The chain combines TRBV7-8 with TRBJ2-3, with D hard to call. Germline V gives CDR1 SGHVS, CDR2 FQNEAQ. The CDR3 consists of 15 residues. CDR3 nucleotide sequence: TGTGCCAGCAGCTACCTGGACCACCTCGCGGATACGCGGTATTTT. Protein: CASSYLDHLADTRYF.

This rearrangement joins TRBV15 to TRBJ1-4; D not certain. CDR1 and CDR2 from the germline V gene are LNHNV and YYDKDF (reference sequence). The V end was cut by 4 bases, the J end by 10 bases, with 28 bases between. CDR3 size: 18 residues. The CDR3 DNA reads TGTGCCACCAGCACTACCAGTGGTCTGCCTTCCGGAGTACGAAAACTGTTTTTT. Encoded protein: CATSTTSGLPSGVRKLFF.

V and J are TRBV11-2 and TRBJ2-3; TRBD2 aligns across 7 bases. Germline-derived CDR1 and CDR2 are SGHAT and FQNNGV. V lost 4 bases, J lost 0 bases, and 4 bases stayed unmatched. The CDR3 consists of 15 residues. The CDR3 DNA reads TGTGCCAGCAGCTCCTGGACTAGTAGCACAGATACGCAGTATTTT. Protein sequence: CASSSWTSSTDTQYF.

This clonotype has at least ten counts. The chain joins TRBV7-9 to TRBJ1-2; D is unresolved. Germline CDR1 is SEHNR and CDR2 is FQNEAQ (reference sequence). The V end lost 5 bases, the J end lost 5 bases, and 9 bases lay between the germline ends. The CDR3 sequence is 12 residues long. Here the CDR3 reads CASSQPGYGYTF. The DNA for the CDR3 is TGTGCCAGCAGCCAGCCGGGATATGGCTACACCTTC.

The table lists this clonotype with a few counts. The chain uses TRBV7-3 and TRBJ2-3, with 8 bases fitting TRBD1. The CDR3 loop spans 14 amino acids. The V segment lost 4 bases and the J segment 6 bases; nucleotides outside the gene matches: 6. CDR1 is SGHTA and CDR2 is FQGTGA in the germline V gene. The CDR3: CASSSAGGSDTQYF. DNA for the CDR3: TGTGCCAGCAGCTCGGCAGGGGGCTCGGATACGCAGTATTTT.

J is TRBJ1-1 and V is TRBV6-2 or TRBV6-3; 8 bases are shared with TRBD1. Germline CDR1 MNHEY, CDR2 SVGEGT. This CDR3 has 14 residues. V gave up 7 bases and J gave up 5 bases; unmatched junction bases: 9. For the CDR3, the DNA is TGTGCCAGCACCCGCAGACAGGGGATGACTGAAGCTTTCTTT. Translated, it gives CASTRRQGMTEAFF.

This clonotype has only a few counts. CDR3 sequence: CSAHSTNTEAFF. The DNA of the CDR3 is TGCAGCGCCCACTCCACGAACACTGAAGCTTTCTTT. The chain has TRBV29-1 and TRBJ1-1; D unresolved. Deletions cut 7 bases from V and 1 base from J, with 10 bases between. Germline V gene data show CDR1 as SQVTM and CDR2 as ANQGSEA. The CDR3 is 12 residues long.

The chain uses TRBV7-2 and TRBJ2-7; D gene ambiguous. CDR3 size: 13 residues. Trimming shortened V by 5 bases and J by 7 bases, and 15 bases separated the two germline ends. Germline V gene sequence: CDR1 SGHTA, CDR2 FQGNSA. This CDR3 reads CASSGDWFGEQYF. The CDR3 coding sequence is TGTGCCAGCAGCGGAGATTGGTTTGGGGAGCAGTACTTC. The full variable domain, in which reference TRBV7-2 and TRBJ2-7 provide the parts outside the CDR3, is GAGVSQSPSNKVTEKGKDVELRCDPISGHTALYWYRQSLGQGLEFLIYFQGNSAPDKSGLPSDRFSAERTGGSVSTLTIQRTQQEDSAVYLCASSGDWFGEQYFGPGTRLTVT.

V usage is TRBV6-1 and J usage is TRBJ1-5; D is unclear. The CDR3 totals 13 residues. Deletions cut 8 bases from V and 0 bases from J, with 8 bases between. Germline CDR1 is MNHNS and CDR2 is SASEGT. CDR3 nucleotide sequence: TGTGCCAGCGGGCGGTATAGCAATCAGCCCCAGCATTTT. Translation: CASGRYSNQPQHF.

This clonotype was observed a handful of times. The chain recombines TRBV7-9 with TRBJ2-1, with TRBD1 matching 8 bases. The germline gives CDR1 SEHNR, CDR2 FQNEAQ (reference sequence). Germline trimming cut 5 bases from V and 10 bases from J; bases unmatched to any gene: 7. This CDR3 comprises 13 residues. The CDR3 bases are TGTGCCAGCAGCCAAATGGACAGGGAAGAGCAGTTCTTC. This translates into CASSQMDREEQFF.

The chain employs TRBV12-3 or TRBV12-4 and TRBJ2-2; the match to TRBD1 covers 7 bases. The length of the CDR3 is 15 residues. The V gene end was trimmed by 6 bases and the J gene end by 4 bases; junction bases not matched to a gene: 8. DNA of the CDR3: TGTGCCAGCAGGTCCTCCGGGACAGTCACCGGGGAGCTGTTTTTT. Translated: CASRSSGTVTGELFF.

V gene TRBV5-6 combines with J gene TRBJ2-3; D gene unclear. Per germline, CDR1 SGHDT and CDR2 YYEEEE. The CDR3 runs to 15 residues. The V gene lost 6 bases and the J gene lost 3 bases, with 17 bases spanning the gap. DNA for the CDR3: TGTGCCAGCACATTTGAGACACTACTTACAGATACGCAGTATTTT. Protein: CASTFETLLTDTQYF.

V is TRBV4-1 and J is TRBJ2-7; D gene ambiguous. The CDR3 has 14 amino acids. Germline V gene lookup returns CDR1 MGHRA and CDR2 YSYEKL. Trimming shortened V by 1 base and J by 0 bases, and 7 bases separated the two germline ends. CDR3 in DNA: TGCGCCAGCAGCCAAGGGTCATTCTCCTACGAGCAGTACTTC. Protein: CASSQGSFSYEQYF.

This clonotype was counted between two and nine times. V gene TRBV30 combines with J gene TRBJ2-5; weak D call: TRBD2 (7 bases). This CDR3 has 16 residues. The V gene lost 0 bases and the J gene lost 4 bases, with 18 bases spanning the gap. CDR1 GTSNPN and CDR2 SVGIG come from the germline V gene (reference sequence). The CDR3 coding sequence is TGTGCCTGGAGTGTAGGGGGGGGAACAGGGCCAGAGACCCAGTACTTC. Translating gives CAWSVGGGTGPETQYF.

The chain carries TRBV28 and TRBJ1-2; no clear D. Trimming stripped 3 bases from V and 8 bases from J, with 13 bases between. This CDR3 is 13 amino acids long. The germline V gene encodes CDR1 MDHEN and CDR2 SYDVKM. The CDR3 loop is CASSFKGFGGYTF. CDR3 nucleotide sequence: TGTGCCAGCAGTTTCAAAGGGTTTGGCGGCTACACCTTC.

In its sample, this clonotype was seen many times. This rearrangement joins TRBV10-3 to TRBJ2-1; D is perhaps TRBD1 (6 bases). The CDR3 covers 15 residues. CDR1 is ENHRY, CDR2 SYGVKD, per germline. V lost 3 bases and J lost 2, with 11 bases in between. The CDR3 sequence: CAISDPRGPYNEQFF. Here the CDR3 DNA reads TGTGCCATCAGTGACCCCAGGGGACCCTACAATGAGCAGTTCTTC.

V usage is TRBV6-1 and J usage is TRBJ2-7; TRBD1 aligns across 10 bases. The germline CDR1 and CDR2 sequences are MNHNS and SASEGT. With 3 bases clipped from V and 2 bases from J, the junction kept 4 bases outside the gene matches. This CDR3 has 15 amino acids. The CDR3: CASSDLGQGAYEQYF. The CDR3 DNA follows: TGTGCCAGCAGTGACTTAGGACAGGGGGCCTACGAGCAGTACTTC.

This clonotype has only a few counts. The rearrangement joins TRBV7-2 to TRBJ2-5, with TRBD2 matching over 11 bases. The V and J ends lost 0 bases and 2 bases, in that order; junction bases with no gene match: 2. This CDR3 contains 16 residues. Germline V CDR1 and CDR2: SGHTA, FQGNSA. CDR3 residues: CASSLASSGGQETQYF. The CDR3 DNA is TGTGCCAGCAGCTTAGCGTCTAGCGGGGGGCAAGAGACCCAGTACTTC.

This sequence joins TRBV25-1 and TRBJ2-3, with 7 nucleotides matching TRBD1. V gave up 7 bases and J gave up 1 base; unmatched junction bases: 17. Germline loops: CDR1 MGHDK, CDR2 SYGVNS. CDR3 length: 18 amino acids. The CDR3 coding sequence is TGTGCCAGCAATCCAGGACAGGAGGCCCCACTTGGCACAGATACGCAGTATTTT. This sequence encodes CASNPGQEAPLGTDTQYF.

The V call is TRBV5-1, the J call TRBJ2-5, with D maybe TRBD2 (5 bases). CDR3 length equals 14 residues. Deletions cut 4 bases from V and 0 bases from J, with 10 bases between. Germline assignment: CDR1 SGHRS and CDR2 YFSETQ. In nucleotides, the CDR3 is TGCGCCAGCAGCCCACTAGATAACCAAGAGACCCAGTACTTC. It translates to CASSPLDNQETQYF.